Below are 10 T cell receptor beta chains sequenced from a single sample in a study of post-analysis software for immune sequencing data. Study-wide points: Comparison of patients with controls showed five or six TRBV segments more frequent in patients, TRBV5-6, TRBV5-1 and TRBV20-1 among them.

Every TCR beta cDNA library bore unique molecular identifiers. TCRdb reanalysed the PCR reads using MiXCR and keeps one entry per CDR3 protein. The data show 400,000 to 500,000 distinct CDR3 sequences, more than 30% seen once. The antigens of these receptors remain unknown. Sequencing input: blood. These receptors were obtained from a girl aged 2 to 9 with multiple sclerosis.

The chain has TRBV7-6 and TRBJ2-2, with 8 bases aligning to TRBD1. Germline lookup yields CDR1 SGHVS and CDR2 FNYEAQ. The CDR3 runs 16 residues. V trimming: 5 bases; J trimming: 3 bases; junction bases outside the gene matches: 8. The DNA for the CDR3 is TGTGCCAGCAGCCCGGGGACAGGATACTACACCGGGGAGCTGTTTTTT. This codes for CASSPGTGYYTGELFF.

The chain combines TRBV3-1 with TRBJ2-7; the match to TRBD1 covers 11 bases. V was pared by 5 bases and J by 3 bases, with 6 bases of the junction left unmatched. The CDR3 runs to 15 residues. Germline loops: CDR1 LGHDT, CDR2 YNNKEL (reference sequence). The CDR3 loop is CASSYTGTGGYEQYF. CDR3 nucleotides: TGTGCCAGCAGCTATACCGGGACAGGGGGCTACGAGCAGTACTTC.

The chain carries TRBV20-1 and TRBJ2-3, with TRBD1 identical over 9 bases. The germline V gene encodes CDR1 DFQATT and CDR2 SNEGSKA (reference sequence). The V and J ends lost 4 bases and 0 bases, in that order; junction bases with no gene match: 8. CDR3 size: 16 residues. CDR3 coding DNA: TGCAGTGCTAAGACTCCAGGACAGGGGAGCACAGATACGCAGTATTTT. As protein: CSAKTPGQGSTDTQYF.

This clonotype was detected only a few times. The chain recombines TRBV4-1 with TRBJ1-5; D remains unclear. Trimming took off 0 bases at V and 4 bases at J, with 13 bases between the two ends. From germline, CDR1 is MGHRA and CDR2 YSYEKL. The CDR3 consists of 16 residues. CDR3 sequence (DNA): TGCGCCAGCAGCCAAGAATTTGGGAGGGAAAATCAGCCCCAGCATTTT. Translated: CASSQEFGRENQPQHF.

Concerning this clonotype itself: One end of the junction is discordant with germline, which a read error may explain. The chain carries TRBV4-3 and TRBJ2-3; D assignment may be TRBD1 or TRBD2 (5 bases each). Germline V lookup: CDR1 LGHNA, CDR2 YSLEER. This CDR3 contains 15 residues. The CDR3 region has the DNA TGCGCCAGCAGCAAAGAGGGGTCGGAGTTAGATACGCAGTATTTT. Translated, it gives CASSKEGSELDTQYF.

This clonotype was recorded a few times. V usage is TRBV5-5 and J usage is TRBJ1-5, with TRBD1 matching over 8 bases. CDR3 length: 17 amino acids. After removal of 4 bases from V and 3 bases from J, the junction contained 12 bases not matched to a gene. Per the germline V gene, CDR1 is SGHKS and CDR2 is YYEKEE (reference sequence). The CDR3 reads CASSPVPGQVPNQPQHF. In DNA form, the CDR3 reads TGTGCCAGCAGCCCTGTCCCGGGACAGGTTCCCAATCAGCCCCAGCATTTT. The variable domain in full, with the rest retrieved from reference TRBV5-5 and TRBJ1-5, is DAGVTQSPTHLIKTRGQQVTLRCSPISGHKSVSWYQQVLGQGPQFIFQYYEKEERGRGNFPDRFSARQFPNYSSELNVNALLLGDSALYLCASSPVPGQVPNQPQHFGDGTRLSIL.

The V and J genes are TRBV4-1 and TRBJ2-3; D may match TRBD1 or TRBD2 (5 bases each). Germline V gene lookup returns CDR1 MGHRA and CDR2 YSYEKL. V lost 2 bases, J lost 3 bases, and 12 bases lay in between. CDR3 length equals 15 residues. This CDR3 is CASSQWDEKTDTQYF. The CDR3 DNA follows: TGCGCCAGCAGCCAATGGGACGAGAAGACAGATACGCAGTATTTT.

In this sample, this clonotype turned up a few times. The chain combines TRBV4-1 with TRBJ2-1, with 8 bases fitting TRBD1. Germline CDR1 and CDR2: MGHRA and YSYEKL. CDR3 size: 17 residues. The junction had 12 bases not matched to a gene; V was cut back by 1 base and J by 7 bases. This chain's CDR3 is CASSQGIRTGFKNEQFF. For the CDR3, the DNA is TGCGCCAGCAGCCAAGGGATTAGGACAGGGTTTAAAAATGAGCAGTTCTTC.

The chain uses TRBV27 and TRBJ2-4; D gene ambiguous. Germline V gives CDR1 MNHEY, CDR2 SMNVEV (reference sequence). The CDR3 has 16 residues. Trimming left V 2 bases short and J 2 bases short, with 13 bases between. CDR3 nucleotide sequence: TGTGCCAGCAGTTTAATCCCCATCGGAACCAAAAACATTCAGTACTTC. Its translation is CASSLIPIGTKNIQYF.

This clonotype was seen once. The chain couples TRBV12-3 or TRBV12-4 to TRBJ2-1, with a possible D match to TRBD2 (5 bases). The CDR3 runs 13 residues. Trimming took off 4 bases at V and 7 bases at J, with 11 bases between the two ends. CDR3: CASSSSRRNEQFF. DNA for the CDR3: TGTGCCAGCAGTTCCTCGCGGAGGAATGAGCAGTTCTTC.